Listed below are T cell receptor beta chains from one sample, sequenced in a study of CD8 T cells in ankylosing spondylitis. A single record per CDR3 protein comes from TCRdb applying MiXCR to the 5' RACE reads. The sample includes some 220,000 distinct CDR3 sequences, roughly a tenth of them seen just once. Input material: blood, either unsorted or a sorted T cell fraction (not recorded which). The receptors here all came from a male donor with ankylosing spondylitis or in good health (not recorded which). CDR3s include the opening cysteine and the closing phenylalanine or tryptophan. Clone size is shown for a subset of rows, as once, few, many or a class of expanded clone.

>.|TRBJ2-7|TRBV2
CASTGDSFEQYF
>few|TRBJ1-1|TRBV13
CASSRGGKNTEAFF
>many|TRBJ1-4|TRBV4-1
CASSQGSTGGLEKLFF
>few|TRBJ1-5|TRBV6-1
CASRGQGDQPQHF
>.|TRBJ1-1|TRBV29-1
CSVHGGLGRNTEAFF
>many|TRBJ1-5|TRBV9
CASSADGGYQPQHF
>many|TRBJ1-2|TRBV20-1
CSARDPGGYGYTF
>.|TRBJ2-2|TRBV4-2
CASSPAAGLNTGELFF
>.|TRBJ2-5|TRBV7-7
CASSGPGEIGETQYF
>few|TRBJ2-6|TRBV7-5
CISVSGRASGGPYANVLTF
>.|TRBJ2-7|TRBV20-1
CSAPSDRSEQYF
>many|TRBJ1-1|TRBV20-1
CSARGQGGLNTEAFF
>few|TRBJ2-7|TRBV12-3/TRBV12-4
CASSLVGTGYGEQYF
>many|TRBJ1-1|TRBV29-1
CSVAPRVLNTEAFF
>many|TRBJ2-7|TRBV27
CASSSQGARVPYEQYF
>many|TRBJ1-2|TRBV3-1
CASSQPSANYGYTF
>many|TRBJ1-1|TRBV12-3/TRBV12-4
CASSEGTEAFF
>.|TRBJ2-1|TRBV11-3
CASSLEAGDVNEQFF
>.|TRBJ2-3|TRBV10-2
CASSEIMKGAADTQYF
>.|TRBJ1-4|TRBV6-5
CASSLLYQGEKLFF
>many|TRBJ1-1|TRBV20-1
CSASSLDTHVRNTEAFF
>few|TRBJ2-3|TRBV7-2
CASSPRTKRDTQYF
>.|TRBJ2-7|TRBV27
CASSHRQGSSYEQYF
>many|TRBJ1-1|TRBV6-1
CASKGSLSFEFF
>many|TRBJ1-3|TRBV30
CALGTSGNTIYF
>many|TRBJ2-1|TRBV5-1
CANPDRADNEQFF